Each of the 30 T cell receptor beta chains below was sequenced from the same sample in a study of spatial heterogeneity in lung cancer. As to time point: blood at routine non-recurrence follow-up after resection. Tumor, nontumor lung or frozen PBMC supplied whole RNA, sequenced without sorting. A single record per CDR3 protein comes from TCRdb applying MiXCR to the 5' RACE reads. Of more than 95,000 distinct CDR3 sequences listed, approximately 12% are singletons. The sequences come from PBMCs, collected at follow-up. The receptors come from a male donor with early-stage non-small cell lung cancer.

This clonotype was recorded a few times. This chain uses TRBV19 with TRBJ1-6; D is unclear. Germline V CDR1 and CDR2: LNHDA, SQIVND (reference sequence). The ends were cut back, 0 bases at V and 6 bases at J, with 12 bases in the middle. The CDR3 has 16 amino acids. CDR3: CASSIDLGSRNSPLHF. The CDR3 region has the DNA TGTGCCAGTAGTATAGATCTGGGATCCCGTAATTCACCCCTCCACTTT.

This clonotype was counted at least ten times. V is TRBV5-6 and J is TRBJ1-2; D ambiguous. V lost 0 bases and J 0 bases, leaving 9 bases between the germline ends. The length of the CDR3 is 15 residues. CDR1 and CDR2 (germline): SGHDT, YYEEEE. For the CDR3, the DNA is TGTGCCAGCAGCTTGGCCAGCTTAGCTAACTATGGCTACACCTTC. Translated: CASSLASLANYGYTF.

Ten or more counts support this clonotype. J is TRBJ2-1 and V is TRBV29-1; D might be TRBD1 (6 bases). Germline V CDR1 and CDR2: SQVTM, ANQGSEA. The V end lost 4 bases, the J end lost 8 bases, and 15 bases lay between the germline ends. The CDR3 runs 13 residues. The CDR3 loop is CSVGRNEGDEQFF. CDR3 nucleotides: TGCAGCGTTGGACGAAACGAGGGGGATGAGCAGTTCTTC.

A few counts support this clonotype. V usage is TRBV19 and J usage is TRBJ1-2, with D possibly matching TRBD1 (5 bases). Germline CDR1 reads LNHDA; CDR2 reads SQIVND (reference sequence). The CDR3 covers 14 residues. V lost 6 bases and J lost 3, with 14 bases in between. CDR3 bases: TGTGCCAGTAGGGAGACCGACAGAGACTATGGCTACACCTTC. Its protein product is CASRETDRDYGYTF. Variable domain in full (rest from reference TRBV19 and TRBJ1-2): DGGITQSPKYLFRKEGQNVTLSCEQNLNHDAMYWYRQDPGQGLRLIYYSQIVNDFQKGDIAEGYSVSREKKESFPLTVTSAQKNPTAFYLCASRETDRDYGYTFGSGTRLTVV.

The rearrangement links TRBV20-1 to TRBJ1-5; D possibly corresponds to TRBD1 (6 bases). Per germline, CDR1 DFQATT and CDR2 SNEGSKA (reference sequence). V shed 4 bases and J shed 0 bases, with 7 bases lying between them. CDR3 length: 13 amino acids. The CDR3 is CSATRGSNQPQHF. The CDR3, as DNA: TGCAGTGCTACCAGGGGTAGCAATCAGCCCCAGCATTTT.

The chain links TRBV30 to TRBJ2-4; a possible D gene is TRBD2 (6 bases). This CDR3 has 14 residues. Germline-derived CDR1 and CDR2 are GTSNPN and SVGIG (reference sequence). Trimming pared 5 bases from V and 3 bases from J, leaving 14 bases between. Here the CDR3 reads CAWAYGGSKNIQYF. CDR3 nucleotide sequence: TGTGCCTGGGCTTATGGGGGGAGCAAAAACATTCAGTACTTC.

This clonotype was seen a few times. CDR3 DNA: TGCAGTGCTACTAGCGGGGGAATATACAATGAGCAGTTCTTC. Protein: CSATSGGIYNEQFF. The V and J genes are TRBV20-1 and TRBJ2-1; 10 nucleotides line up with TRBD2. Germline trimming cut 4 bases from V and 4 bases from J; bases unmatched to any gene: 4. The CDR3 has 14 amino acids. Germline V lookup: CDR1 DFQATT, CDR2 SNEGSKA (reference sequence).

This clonotype appeared a few times. The genes are TRBV4-1 and TRBJ2-1; 9 bases match TRBD2. CDR3 length: 15 residues. CDR1 is MGHRA, CDR2 YSYEKL, per germline. Trimming took 1 base from V and 5 from J; bases not matched to a gene: 3. The CDR3 is CASSQVLAGHNEQFF. CDR3 DNA sequence: TGCGCCAGCAGCCAAGTTCTAGCGGGGCACAATGAGCAGTTCTTC.

This chain connects TRBV28 to TRBJ1-5; TRBD1 aligns across 10 bases. The CDR3 covers 20 residues. Unmatched junction bases numbered 21, after V lost 5 bases and J lost 5 bases. CDR1 is MDHEN, CDR2 SYDVKM, per germline. CDR3 in amino acids: CASSARPGTGVGALDQPQHF. The CDR3 bases are TGTGCCAGCAGTGCCCGTCCCGGGACAGGGGTTGGGGCCTTGGATCAGCCCCAGCATTTT.

A few counts support this clonotype. The CDR3, as DNA: TGTGCCAGCAGTTTAGGTGTGGGAGGGACCGGGGAGCTGTTTTTT. Translating gives CASSLGVGGTGELFF. The chain recombines TRBV12-3 or TRBV12-4 with TRBJ2-2; 7 nucleotides line up with TRBD2. The length of the CDR3 is 15 residues. V shed 1 base, J shed 5 bases, and the junction held 4 bases outside the gene matches.

J is TRBJ2-1 and V is TRBV2; 9 bases map to TRBD1. The CDR3 contains 19 residues. With 5 bases clipped from V and 0 bases from J, the junction kept 14 bases outside the gene matches. In germline, CDR1 is SNHLY, CDR2 FYNNEI. CDR3 DNA: TGTGCCAGCAGTTCCGGACAGGGGACCCCGAGGAGCTCCTACAATGAGCAGTTCTTC. It is translated as CASSSGQGTPRSSYNEQFF.

This clonotype was seen a handful of times. J is TRBJ1-4 and V is TRBV29-1, with TRBD1 matching over 12 bases. The CDR3 consists of 17 residues. Per the germline V gene, CDR1 is SQVTM and CDR2 is ANQGSEA. V lost 5 bases to trimming and J lost 3 bases; unmatched junction nucleotides: 10. The chain's CDR3 is CSVLRDRGRVSNEKLFF. The CDR3, as DNA: TGCAGCGTTCTCCGGGACAGGGGGCGGGTATCTAATGAAAAACTGTTTTTT.

V is TRBV7-8 and J is TRBJ1-6; the D gene is possibly TRBD1 (5 bases). Germline V gene lookup returns CDR1 SGHVS and CDR2 FQNEAQ. V was clipped by 7 bases and J by 5 bases, with 15 bases between them. The CDR3 has 15 residues. The CDR3 loop reads CASNRRGGHNSPLHF. The CDR3 DNA is TGTGCCAGCAACCGTCGGGGGGGTCATAATTCACCCCTCCACTTT. The entire variable domain, with the rest obtained from reference TRBV7-8 and TRBJ1-6, is as follows: GAGVSQSPRYKVAKRGQDVALRCDPISGHVSLFWYQQALGQGPEFLTYFQNEAQLDKSGLPSDRFFAERPEGSVSTLKIQRTQQEDSAVYLCASNRRGGHNSPLHFGNGTRLTVT.

This clonotype was counted a few times. The J gene is TRBJ1-5, the V gene TRBV6-1; 8 nucleotides line up with TRBD1. The V gene's germline CDR1 is MNHNS and CDR2 SASEGT. The CDR3 has 15 amino acids. Germline trimming cut 6 bases from V and 0 bases from J; bases unmatched to any gene: 4. The CDR3: CASRGQAYSNQPQHF. The CDR3 DNA follows: TGTGCCAGCAGGGGACAGGCGTATAGCAATCAGCCCCAGCATTTT.

A few counts support this clonotype. The rearrangement joins TRBV4-1 to TRBJ1-4, with D perhaps TRBD1 (6 bases). Trimming removed 0 bases from V and 8 bases from J, with 10 bases in between. The germline gives CDR1 MGHRA, CDR2 YSYEKL. The CDR3 is 14 residues long. The CDR3 DNA follows: TGCGCCAGCAGCCAAGATTTAGGGGGAGAAAAACTGTTTTTT. Translation: CASSQDLGGEKLFF.

The genes are TRBV7-6 and TRBJ2-7; D might be TRBD1 or TRBD2, each matching 7 bases. Trimming left V 5 bases short and J 2 bases short, with 19 bases between. Looked up from germline, CDR1 is SGHVS and CDR2 is FNYEAQ. The CDR3 sequence is 16 residues long. The CDR3 bases are TGTGCCAGCAGCCGCAGGGGGGGCAGGGAGGCCTACGAGCAGTACTTC. Amino acid sequence: CASSRRGGREAYEQYF. Based on the CDR3 plus reference TRBV7-6 and TRBJ2-7, the full variable domain is GAGVSQSPRYKVTKRGQDVALRCDPISGHVSLYWYRQALGQGPEFLTYFNYEAQQDKSGLPNDRFSAERPEGSISTLTIQRTEQRDSAMYRCASSRRGGREAYEQYFGPGTRLTVT.

This sequence joins TRBV5-1 and TRBJ2-1; D is uncertain. Deletions cut 0 bases from V and 2 bases from J, with 12 bases between. Germline CDR1 reads SGHRS; CDR2 reads YFSETQ. The CDR3 contains 16 residues. CDR3 nucleotides: TGCGCCAGCAGCTTGGAACCCCGAAAGGCCTACAATGAGCAGTTCTTC. This encodes CASSLEPRKAYNEQFF.

In DNA, the CDR3 is TGTGCCAGCAGTTTAGCGGGGGCGAATAGGAATGAGCAGTTCTTC. Its protein product is CASSLAGANRNEQFF. The chain uses TRBV28 and TRBJ2-1, with D tentatively TRBD2 (7 bases). The V gene lost 2 bases and the J gene lost 7 bases, with 15 bases spanning the gap. Germline V gene data show CDR1 as MDHEN and CDR2 as SYDVKM. CDR3 length: 15 residues. Supplemented by reference TRBV28 and TRBJ2-1, the full variable domain reads DVKVTQSSRYLVKRTGEKVFLECVQDMDHENMFWYRQDPGLGLRLIYFSYDVKMKEKGDIPEGYSVSREKKERFSLILESASTNQTSMYLCASSLAGANRNEQFFGPGTRLTVL.

The chain carries TRBV7-9 and TRBJ1-2, with D possibly matching TRBD1 (5 bases). Germline V gives CDR1 SEHNR, CDR2 FQNEAQ (reference sequence). Trimming cost V 7 bases and J 8 bases, with 23 bases left between them. The CDR3 is 15 amino acids. The CDR3 reads CASTPGGWGPRGYTF. CDR3 coding DNA: TGTGCCAGCACCCCTGGAGGGTGGGGCCCTCGCGGCTACACCTTC.

The chain has TRBV6-5 and TRBJ2-3, with 9 bases matching TRBD1. Per the germline V gene, CDR1 is MNHEY and CDR2 is SVGAGI. V gave up 6 bases and J gave up 1 base; unmatched junction bases: 2. The CDR3 has 14 amino acids. CDR3 coding DNA: TGTGCCAGCAGGAGGACAGGGGGCACAGATACGCAGTATTTT. Protein: CASRRTGGTDTQYF.

Ten or more counts support this clonotype. The chain combines TRBV5-1 with TRBJ2-1, with TRBD2 matching over 8 bases. The CDR3 totals 15 residues. The V and J ends lost 0 bases and 4 bases, in that order; junction bases with no gene match: 3. Looked up from germline, CDR1 is SGHRS and CDR2 is YFSETQ. The CDR3, as DNA: TGCGCCAGCAGCTTGGATAGCGGGGCTTACAATGAGCAGTTCTTC. It encodes CASSLDSGAYNEQFF.

The V and J genes are TRBV7-9 and TRBJ1-1; D unresolved. Trimming stripped 1 base from V and 2 bases from J, with 8 bases between. Per germline, CDR1 SEHNR and CDR2 FQNEAQ (reference sequence). The CDR3 covers 14 residues. In DNA, the CDR3 is TGTGCCAGCAGCTTAGATCGAACCAACACTGAAGCTTTCTTT. It yields the protein CASSLDRTNTEAFF.

The chain joins TRBV7-9 to TRBJ2-2, with D unresolved. CDR1 is SEHNR and CDR2 is FQNEAQ in the germline V gene (reference sequence). This CDR3 contains 13 residues. Trimming took off 8 bases at V and 5 bases at J, with 12 bases between the two ends. For the CDR3, the DNA is TGTGCCAGCGCCCTCGTTTCTACCGGGGAGCTGTTTTTT. Translating gives CASALVSTGELFF.

The sample holds a few counts of this clonotype. CDR3 region: CASSFRGNEQFF. CDR3 in DNA: TGTGCCAGCAGCTTCCGAGGGAATGAGCAGTTCTTC. The gene calls are TRBV7-3 and TRBJ2-1; possible D gene TRBD2, 5 bases. The germline V gene encodes CDR1 SGHTA and CDR2 FQGTGA. The CDR3 runs to 12 residues. V dropped 3 bases and J dropped 7 bases, with 7 bases sitting between them.

This clonotype was detected only a few times. The CDR3 sequence is CASSGTLQETQYF. The CDR3 nucleotides read TGTGCCAGCAGCGGAACTCTACAAGAGACCCAGTACTTC. V usage is TRBV9 and J usage is TRBJ2-5; D gene uncertain. Trimming stripped 3 bases from V and 2 bases from J, with 8 bases between. CDR1 and CDR2 from the germline V gene are SGDLS and YYNGEE. The CDR3 is 13 residues long.

Ten or more counts support this clonotype. CDR3 sequence (DNA): TGTGCCACGGAGTCTGATAGCTCCTACGAGCAGTACTTC. Translation gives CATESDSSYEQYF. The chain recombines TRBV10-3 with TRBJ2-7, with D hard to call. This CDR3 comprises 13 residues. The V gene's germline CDR1 is ENHRY and CDR2 SYGVKD. V lost 10 bases and J lost 0, with 13 bases in between.

This clonotype came up a few times. The V call is TRBV4-3, the J call TRBJ2-4, with D unclear. CDR3 length equals 15 residues. Germline V gives CDR1 LGHNA, CDR2 YSLEER. The ends were cut back, 2 bases at V and 5 bases at J, with 13 bases in the middle. The CDR3 spells CASSQSTSAQNIQYF. In DNA form, the CDR3 reads TGCGCCAGCAGCCAATCTACAAGTGCCCAAAACATTCAGTACTTC.

V usage is TRBV7-9 and J usage is TRBJ1-1; no firm D call. V was pared by 1 base and J by 2 bases, with 14 bases between. The V gene's germline CDR1 is SEHNR and CDR2 FQNEAQ (reference sequence). This CDR3 is 16 amino acids long. The CDR3 here is CASSLGLGQLNTEAFF. CDR3 DNA sequence: TGTGCCAGCAGCTTAGGTTTGGGCCAATTAAACACTGAAGCTTTCTTT. Together with reference TRBV7-9 and TRBJ1-1, the CDR3 gives the full variable domain: DTGVSQNPRHKITKRGQNVTFRCDPISEHNRLYWYRQTLGQGPEFLTYFQNEAQLEKSRLLSDRFSAERPKGSFSTLEIQRTEQGDSAMYLCASSLGLGQLNTEAFFGQGTRLTVV.

This clonotype was observed a handful of times. The gene calls are TRBV7-6 and TRBJ2-5; no definite D call. Per the germline V gene, CDR1 is SGHVS and CDR2 is FNYEAQ. V lost 4 bases to trimming and J lost 4 bases, with 10 bases between them. CDR3 size: 13 residues. In DNA, the CDR3 is TGTGCCAGCAGCTCCTACTTGCGAGAGACCCAGTACTTC. The encoded protein is CASSSYLRETQYF. The entire variable domain, with the rest obtained from reference TRBV7-6 and TRBJ2-5, is as follows: GAGVSQSPRYKVTKRGQDVALRCDPISGHVSLYWYRQALGQGPEFLTYFNYEAQQDKSGLPNDRFSAERPEGSISTLTIQRTEQRDSAMYRCASSSYLRETQYFGPGTRLLVL.

This clonotype occurred many times. The rearrangement links TRBV6-1 to TRBJ2-7, with 9 bases identical to TRBD1. Germline V gene lookup returns CDR1 MNHNS and CDR2 SASEGT. Trimming cost V 3 bases and J 2 bases; bases outside gene matches: 2. The CDR3 spans 14 residues. The CDR3 sequence: CASSDTGGPYEQYF. CDR3 nucleotide sequence: TGTGCCAGCAGTGATACAGGGGGCCCCTACGAGCAGTACTTC.